The TCR beta chain under discussion was sequenced for a study of regulatory T cells in long-lasting Graves disease. Combining iRepertoire HTBI primers with Arm-PCR of CDR3 regions, the authors built TCR beta libraries. MiXCR, run by TCRdb on the multiplex PCR reads, gives a single entry per CDR3 protein. Of 350,000 to 450,000 distinct CDR3 sequences listed, about 15% were seen once; the top ten hold approximately 7.8%. Germline loops: CDR1 PRHDT, CDR2 FYEKMQ (reference sequence). V dropped 6 bases and J dropped 7 bases, with 9 bases sitting between them. The length of the CDR3 is 12 residues. The time point: newly diagnosed GD, antithyroid drugs for less than 3 months. The TCR library used RNA extracted from PBMCs. This clonotype has at least ten counts. No antigen is known for it. Study findings and constraints: Favored usage of TRBV28, TRBJ1-2 and TRBJ2-5 was recorded in persistent disease.

These same records also appear under a second study, on T cells in Graves' hyperthyroidism and ophthalmopathy. In that study: Together with thyroid ultrasound, orbital computed tomography, serum thyroxine and TRAb, clinical symptoms were used for diagnoses.

The sequencing here drew on peripheral blood mononuclear cells (PBMCs), taken at new diagnosis, from a patient treated with antithyroid drugs. The TCR sequence derives from a woman aged 40 to 50 with Graves disease. The gene calls are TRBV13 and TRBJ2-2; D possibly corresponds to TRBD2 (5 bases). CDR3 bases: TGTGCCAGCAGTTTTAGCGTCGGGGAGCTGTTTTTT. The encoded protein is CASSFSVGELFF. Full variable domain (remainder filled in from reference TRBV13 and TRBJ2-2): AAGVIQSPRHLIKEKRETATLKCYPIPRHDTVYWYQQGPGQDPQFLISFYEKMQSDKGSIPDRFSAQQFSDYHSELNMSSLELGDSALYFCASSFSVGELFFGEGSRLTVL.